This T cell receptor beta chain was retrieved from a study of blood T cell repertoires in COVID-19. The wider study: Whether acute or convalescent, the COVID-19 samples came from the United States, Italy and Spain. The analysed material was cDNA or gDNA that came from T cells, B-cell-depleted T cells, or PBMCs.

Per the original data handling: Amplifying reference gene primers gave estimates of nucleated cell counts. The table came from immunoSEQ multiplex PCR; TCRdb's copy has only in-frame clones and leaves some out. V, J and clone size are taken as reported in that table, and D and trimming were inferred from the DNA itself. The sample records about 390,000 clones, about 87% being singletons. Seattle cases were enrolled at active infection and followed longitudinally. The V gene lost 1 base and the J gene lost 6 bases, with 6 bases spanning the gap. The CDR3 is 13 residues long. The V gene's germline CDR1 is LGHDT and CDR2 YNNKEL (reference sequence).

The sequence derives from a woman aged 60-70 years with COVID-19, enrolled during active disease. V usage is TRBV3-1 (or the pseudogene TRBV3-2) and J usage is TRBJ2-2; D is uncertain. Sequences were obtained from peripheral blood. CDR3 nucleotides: TGTGCCAGCAGCCAAGGTGGCCCCGGGGAGCTGTTTTTT. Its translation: CASSQGGPGELFF.